One T cell receptor beta chain is described in this entry. The CDR3 consists of 20 residues. CDR1 is SGHTA and CDR2 is FQGNSA in the germline V gene. Trimming took 6 bases from V and 2 from J, leaving 31 bases between them. TCRdb processed the RT-PCR reads anew with MiXCR; each CDR3 protein has one entry. The table includes about 700,000 distinct CDR3 sequences, approximately 15% detected once. This entry belongs to a study of response to subunit inactivated influenza vaccine. The source is a man aged 45-65 years who received an inactivated influenza vaccine. Here the sequenced sample was PBMCs from blood, taken 14 to 15 days before vaccination. The V call is TRBV7-2, the J call TRBJ1-2; D perhaps matches TRBD1 (6 bases). The CDR3 sequence is CASRFSMVRQGKGGNYGYTF. Here the CDR3 DNA reads TGTGCCAGCAGATTTAGCATGGTTCGGCAGGGGAAGGGAGGGAACTATGGCTACACCTTC.